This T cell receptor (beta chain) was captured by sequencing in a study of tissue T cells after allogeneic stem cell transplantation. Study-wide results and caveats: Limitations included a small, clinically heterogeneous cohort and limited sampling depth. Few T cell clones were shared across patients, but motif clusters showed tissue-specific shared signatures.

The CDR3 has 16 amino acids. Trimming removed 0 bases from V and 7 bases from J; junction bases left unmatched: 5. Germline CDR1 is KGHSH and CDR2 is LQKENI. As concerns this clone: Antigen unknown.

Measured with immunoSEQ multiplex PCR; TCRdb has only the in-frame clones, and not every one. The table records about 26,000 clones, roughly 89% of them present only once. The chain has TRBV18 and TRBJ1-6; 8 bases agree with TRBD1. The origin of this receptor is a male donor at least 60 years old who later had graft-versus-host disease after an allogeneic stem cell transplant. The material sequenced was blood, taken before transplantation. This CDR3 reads CASSPPAGGSNSPLHF. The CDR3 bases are TGTGCCAGCTCACCACCTGCAGGGGGCTCGAATTCACCCCTCCACTTT.